These 19 T cell receptor beta chains were all obtained from the same sample, sequenced in a study of blood T cell repertoires in COVID-19. The assay was immunoSEQ multiplex PCR, and TCRdb's table has in-frame clones only and misses some. The table includes hundreds of thousands of clones, 85% to 90% detected once. Sample: peripheral blood. The receptors come from a woman between 50 and 59 years old with COVID-19, enrolled during active disease.

This rearrangement joins TRBV4-1 to TRBJ1-1; TRBD1 might be the D (5 bases). The length of the CDR3 is 15 residues. Germline CDR1 MGHRA, CDR2 YSYEKL. The V gene lost 1 base and the J gene lost 4 bases, with 13 bases spanning the gap. In nucleotides, the CDR3 is TGCGCCAGCAGCCAAGTGTGGGCCCAGGGCACTGAAGCTTTCTTT. Translation gives CASSQVWAQGTEAFF.

The rearrangement joins TRBV5-1 to TRBJ1-2; 8 nucleotides align to TRBD1. With V trimmed by 4 bases and J by 4 bases, 12 bases remained unmatched. Germline assignment: CDR1 SGHRS and CDR2 YFSETQ. This CDR3 is built from 16 residues. In DNA, the CDR3 is TGCGCCAGCAGCCCGGGACAGGCCCTACCTAGCTATGGCTACACCTTC. It specifies CASSPGQALPSYGYTF.

The chain has TRBV19 and TRBJ2-7; TRBD1 is a possible D gene (5 bases). The CDR3 is 15 amino acids. Germline V gene data show CDR1 as LNHDA and CDR2 as SQIVND (reference sequence). The V gene lost 8 bases and the J gene lost 4 bases, with 21 bases spanning the gap. CDR3 nucleotides: TGTGCCAGTCGGGCGAGAGCAGGGAAAAGGTACGAGCAGTACTTC. The encoded protein is CASRARAGKRYEQYF.

The rearrangement joins TRBV9 to TRBJ2-6, with no clear D. This CDR3 comprises 15 residues. Germline CDR1 is SGDLS and CDR2 is YYNGEE. The V gene lost 2 bases and the J gene lost 1 base, with 7 bases spanning the gap. The CDR3 loop is CASSVAGSGANVLTF. DNA for the CDR3: TGTGCCAGCAGCGTCGCCGGTTCTGGGGCCAACGTCCTGACTTTC.

The chain links TRBV3-1 (or the pseudogene TRBV3-2) to TRBJ1-1, with D possibly TRBD1 on 6 matching bases. V was clipped by 3 bases and J by 2 bases, with 13 bases between them. The CDR3 contains 15 residues. CDR1 LGHDT and CDR2 YNNKEL come from the germline V gene (reference sequence). CDR3 nucleotides: TGTGCCAGCAGCCACTACCAGGACAGAAACACTGAAGCTTTCTTT. It yields the protein CASSHYQDRNTEAFF.

The V gene is TRBV6-2 or TRBV6-3, the J gene TRBJ1-2, with TRBD1 matching 7 bases. The CDR3 runs 15 residues. Looked up from germline, CDR1 is MNHEY and CDR2 is SVGEGT. V gave up 6 bases and J gave up 4 bases; unmatched junction bases: 11. The CDR3 DNA is TGTGCCAGCAGCTCGGGAAGGGGGCATGGCTATGGCTACACCTTC. This codes for CASSSGRGHGYGYTF.

This clone is a singleton in its sample. This sequence joins TRBV15 and TRBJ1-1; D is unresolved. With 0 bases removed from V and 7 bases from J, the gap between germline ends came to 9 bases. The length of the CDR3 is 13 residues. Germline-derived CDR1 and CDR2 are LNHNV and YYDKDF (reference sequence). The CDR3 protein is CATSRDSRHEAFF. CDR3 sequence (DNA): TGTGCCACCAGCAGAGATTCGCGGCATGAAGCTTTCTTT. The full variable domain, with the rest looked up from reference TRBV15 and TRBJ1-1, is DAMVIQNPRYQVTQFGKPVTLSCSQTLNHNVMYWYQQKSSQAPKLLFHYYDKDFNNEADTPDNFQSRRPNTSFCFLDIRSPGLGDTAMYLCATSRDSRHEAFFGQGTRLTVV.

The chain uses TRBV10-3 and TRBJ1-2; no firm D call. V lost 8 bases and J lost 4, with 17 bases in between. CDR1 is ENHRY, CDR2 SYGVKD, per germline. The CDR3 consists of 14 residues. CDR3 in DNA: TGTGCCATCCGCCAACCTCAGGCGGGCTATGGCTACACCTTC. Protein sequence: CAIRQPQAGYGYTF.

The V call is TRBV5-1, the J call TRBJ1-1; TRBD1 aligns across 9 bases. V lost 0 bases to trimming and J lost 6 bases; unmatched junction nucleotides: 6. This CDR3 contains 15 residues. Germline V lookup: CDR1 SGHRS, CDR2 YFSETQ. CDR3 nucleotide sequence: TGCGCCAGCAGCTTGGCCACGGGACAGGGCGCTGAAGCTTTCTTT. This sequence encodes CASSLATGQGAEAFF.

This clone has only one observation. The V call is TRBV9, the J call TRBJ2-1, with 9 bases lining up with TRBD2. V lost 3 bases, J lost 8 bases, and 9 bases stayed unmatched. Germline CDR1 SGDLS, CDR2 YYNGEE. The CDR3 contains 15 residues. CDR3 residues: CASSALAGSWHEQFF. The CDR3 bases are TGTGCCAGCAGCGCCCTAGCGGGAAGTTGGCATGAGCAGTTCTTC.

V gene TRBV7-2 combines with J gene TRBJ1-2; maybe TRBD1 (5 bases). Looked up from germline, CDR1 is SGHTA and CDR2 is FQGNSA. This CDR3 spans 15 amino acids. With 3 bases removed from V and 4 bases from J, the gap between germline ends came to 15 bases. CDR3 amino acids: CASSFLGEEIYGYTF. The DNA for the CDR3 is TGTGCCAGCAGCTTTTTAGGGGAGGAAATCTATGGCTACACCTTC. Full variable domain (remainder filled in from reference TRBV7-2 and TRBJ1-2): GAGVSQSPSNKVTEKGKDVELRCDPISGHTALYWYRQSLGQGLEFLIYFQGNSAPDKSGLPSDRFSAERTGGSVSTLTIQRTQQEDSAVYLCASSFLGEEIYGYTFGSGTRLTVV.

The rearrangement joins TRBV12-3 or TRBV12-4 to TRBJ1-1; D gene uncertain. Trimming shortened V by 6 bases and J by 1 base, and 9 bases separated the two germline ends. The CDR3 has 13 amino acids. The CDR3, as DNA: TGTGCCAGCAGACGGGGATGGAACACTGAAGCTTTCTTT. It translates to CASRRGWNTEAFF.

The J gene is TRBJ1-2, the V gene TRBV30; D uncertain. Trimming removed 0 bases at V and 8 bases at J, with 16 bases between. CDR3 size: 14 residues. The germline CDR1 and CDR2 sequences are GTSNPN and SVGIG (reference sequence). CDR3 sequence reads: CAWSVVSGPKGYTF. CDR3 coding DNA: TGTGCCTGGAGTGTGGTTTCGGGTCCCAAGGGCTACACCTTC. Filled out from reference TRBV30 and TRBJ1-2, the complete variable domain reads SQTIHQWPATLVQPVGSPLSLECTVEGTSNPNLYWYRQAAGRGLQLLFYSVGIGQISSEVPQNLSASRPQDRQFILSSKKLLLSDSGFYLCAWSVVSGPKGYTFGSGTRLTVV.

The chain links TRBV5-4 to TRBJ1-1, with TRBD1 matching over 9 bases. Per the germline V gene, CDR1 is SGHNT and CDR2 is YYREEE (reference sequence). There are 16 residues in the CDR3. Losses at the gene ends were 4 bases for V and 1 base for J; bases not matched to a gene: 8. The CDR3 bases are TGTGCCAGCAGCCCCGCCCGACAGGGGGGGAACACTGAAGCTTTCTTT. Its protein product is CASSPARQGGNTEAFF.

The chain employs TRBV10-1 and TRBJ2-5, with 7 bases fitting TRBD2. Germline V gene data show CDR1 as WNHNN and CDR2 as SYGVQD (reference sequence). After removal of 3 bases from V and 2 bases from J, the junction contained 6 bases not matched to a gene. The CDR3 totals 15 residues. CDR3 amino acids: CASSDLARGQETQYF. DNA for the CDR3: TGCGCCAGCAGTGATTTGGCGCGGGGGCAAGAGACCCAGTACTTC.

V usage is TRBV2 and J usage is TRBJ2-1, with D maybe TRBD2 (5 bases). Germline values: CDR1 SNHLY, CDR2 FYNNEI. The germline V and J ends were trimmed by 7 bases and 3 bases, with 13 bases remaining between them. The CDR3 extends over 14 amino acids. CDR3 nucleotide sequence: TGTGCCAGCATTGGACTTTTAGGCTACAATGAGCAGTTCTTC. Translated: CASIGLLGYNEQFF. Full variable domain (outside the CDR3, taken from reference TRBV2 and TRBJ2-1): EPEVTQTPSHQVTQMGQEVILRCVPISNHLYFYWYRQILGQKVEFLVSFYNNEISEKSEIFDDQFSVERPDGSNFTLKIRSTKLEDSAMYFCASIGLLGYNEQFFGPGTRLTVL.

The rearrangement links TRBV7-9 to TRBJ1-5; D call uncertain. The germline V and J ends were trimmed by 6 bases and 0 bases, with 12 bases remaining between them. Germline values: CDR1 SEHNR, CDR2 FQNEAQ (reference sequence). CDR3 size: 15 residues. CDR3 DNA: TGTGCCAGCAGGAAGGAGATCAATAGCAATCAGCCCCAGCATTTT. This encodes CASRKEINSNQPQHF.

The V gene is TRBV13, the J gene TRBJ1-1; 7 nucleotides line up with TRBD1. CDR1 PRHDT and CDR2 FYEKMQ come from the germline V gene (reference sequence). V was clipped by 4 bases and J by 6 bases; unmatched bases: 5. This CDR3 is 13 amino acids long. The CDR3 bases are TGTGCCAGCAGCTCGACAGGGTCGGCTGAAGCTTTCTTT. This codes for CASSSTGSAEAFF.

The V gene is TRBV2, the J gene TRBJ2-7; 9 positions agree with TRBD2. The CDR3 runs to 14 residues. Germline CDR1 reads SNHLY; CDR2 reads FYNNEI. Unmatched junction bases numbered 3, after V lost 5 bases and J lost 1 base. This chain's CDR3 is CASSTLAGSYEQYF. CDR3 DNA: TGTGCCAGCAGTACCCTAGCGGGATCCTACGAGCAGTACTTC.